The clone carrying this TCR beta chain was seen more than once but under ten times. Its antigen remains unidentified. V lost 4 bases and J lost 8, with 15 bases in between. This CDR3 contains 15 residues. In germline, CDR1 is SEHNR, CDR2 FQNEAQ (reference sequence). There were TCR beta CDR3 regions amplified from RNA transcripts. In the first-round RT-PCR of the TCR CDR3, the HTBI primer set was used. TCRdb re-called the multiplex PCR reads through MiXCR, storing one row per CDR3 protein. The sample carries hundreds of thousands of distinct CDR3 sequences, 15% to 20% recorded once. This sample was included in a study of T cells in Graves' hyperthyroidism and ophthalmopathy. Notes on the study in general: The model identified upcoming ophthalmopathy a median about six months ahead of onset. In simple terms, a model built on 13 V-J features told ophthalmopathy apart from stable hyperthyroidism. In blood, most of the thyroid clonotypes expanded above 0.001 were also present.

The V gene is TRBV7-9, the J gene TRBJ1-6, with D possibly matching TRBD1 (5 bases). Sequencing used blood. The TCR comes from a woman in her sixties with Graves' ophthalmopathy. This CDR3 is CASSSHSPGDSPLHF. CDR3 DNA: TGTGCCAGCAGCTCACATTCCCCGGGGGATTCACCCCTCCACTTT.